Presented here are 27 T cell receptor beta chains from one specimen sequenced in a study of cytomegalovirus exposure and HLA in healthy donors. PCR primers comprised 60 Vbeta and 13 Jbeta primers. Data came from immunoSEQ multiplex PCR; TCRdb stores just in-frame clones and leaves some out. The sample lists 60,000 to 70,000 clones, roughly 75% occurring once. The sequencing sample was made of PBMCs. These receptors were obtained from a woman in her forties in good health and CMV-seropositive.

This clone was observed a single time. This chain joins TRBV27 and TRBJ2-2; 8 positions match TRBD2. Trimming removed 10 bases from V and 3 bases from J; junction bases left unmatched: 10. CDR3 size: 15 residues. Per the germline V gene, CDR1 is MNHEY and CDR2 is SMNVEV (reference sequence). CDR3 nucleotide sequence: TGTGCCACCACAGGACTAGCACCCTACACCGGGGAGCTGTTTTTT. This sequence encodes CATTGLAPYTGELFF.

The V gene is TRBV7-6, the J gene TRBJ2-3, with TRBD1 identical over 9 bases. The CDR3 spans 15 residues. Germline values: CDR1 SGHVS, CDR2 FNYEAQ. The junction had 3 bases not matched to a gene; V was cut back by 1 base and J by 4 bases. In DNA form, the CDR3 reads TGTGCCAGCAGCTTAGGGGACAGGGCCGCAGATACGCAGTATTTT. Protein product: CASSLGDRAADTQYF.

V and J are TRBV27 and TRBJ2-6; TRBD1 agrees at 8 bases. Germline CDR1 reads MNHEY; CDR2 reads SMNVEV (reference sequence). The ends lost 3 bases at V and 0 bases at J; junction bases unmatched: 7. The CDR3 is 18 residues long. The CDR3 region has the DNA TGTGCCAGCAGTTTCCAGGGGGCGCGGGACTCTGGGGCCAACGTCCTGACTTTC. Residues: CASSFQGARDSGANVLTF. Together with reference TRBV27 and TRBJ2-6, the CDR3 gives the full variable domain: EAQVTQNPRYLITVTGKKLTVTCSQNMNHEYMSWYRQDPGLGLRQIYYSMNVEVTDKGDVPEGYKVSRKEKRNFPLILESPSPNQTSLYFCASSFQGARDSGANVLTFGAGSRLTVL.

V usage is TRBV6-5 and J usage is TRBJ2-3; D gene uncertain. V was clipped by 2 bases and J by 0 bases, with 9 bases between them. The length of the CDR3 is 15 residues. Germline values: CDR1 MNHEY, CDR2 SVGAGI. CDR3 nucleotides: TGTGCCAGCAGTTACGCCCAGATTAGCACAGATACGCAGTATTTT. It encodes CASSYAQISTDTQYF.

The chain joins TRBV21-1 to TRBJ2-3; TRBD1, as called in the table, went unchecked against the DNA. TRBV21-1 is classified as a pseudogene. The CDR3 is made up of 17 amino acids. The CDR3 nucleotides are TGTGCCAGCAGCAGGGGGCGGCAGGGCGAGGTCACAGATACGCAGTATTTT. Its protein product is CASSRGRQGEVTDTQYF.

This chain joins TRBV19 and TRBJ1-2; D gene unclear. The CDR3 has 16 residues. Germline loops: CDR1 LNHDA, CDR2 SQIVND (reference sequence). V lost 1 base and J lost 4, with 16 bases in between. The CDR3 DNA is TGTGCCAGTAGTATAGCTTCTGGAGAGCGGGGCTATGGCTACACCTTC. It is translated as CASSIASGERGYGYTF.

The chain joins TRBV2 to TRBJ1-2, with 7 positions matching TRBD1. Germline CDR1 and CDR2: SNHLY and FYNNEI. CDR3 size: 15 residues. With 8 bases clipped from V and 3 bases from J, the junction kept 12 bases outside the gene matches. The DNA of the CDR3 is TGTGCCAGCCGCGGGGGGGCAGGGGGTTACTATGGCTACACCTTC. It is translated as CASRGGAGGYYGYTF.

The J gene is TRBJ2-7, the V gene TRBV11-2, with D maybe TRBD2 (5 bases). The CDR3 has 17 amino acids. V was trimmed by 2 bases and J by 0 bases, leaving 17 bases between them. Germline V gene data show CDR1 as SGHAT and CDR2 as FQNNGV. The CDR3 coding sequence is TGTGCCAGCAGCTTACAGTTTGGAGGCCGGGACTCCTACGAGCAGTACTTC. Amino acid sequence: CASSLQFGGRDSYEQYF.

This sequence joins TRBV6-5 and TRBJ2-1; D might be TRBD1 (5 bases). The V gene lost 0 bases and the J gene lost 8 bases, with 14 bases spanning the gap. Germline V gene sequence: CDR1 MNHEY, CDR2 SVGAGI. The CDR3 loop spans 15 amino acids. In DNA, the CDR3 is TGTGCCAGCAGTTACTCGCGACAGCCCAGGGATGAGCAGTTCTTC. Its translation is CASSYSRQPRDEQFF.

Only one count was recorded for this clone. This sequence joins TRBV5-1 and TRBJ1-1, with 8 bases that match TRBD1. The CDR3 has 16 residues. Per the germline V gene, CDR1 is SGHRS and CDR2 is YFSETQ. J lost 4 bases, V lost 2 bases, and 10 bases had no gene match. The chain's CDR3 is CASSLSDRVFGTEAFF. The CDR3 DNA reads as TGCGCCAGCAGCTTATCGGACAGGGTGTTCGGCACTGAAGCTTTCTTT.

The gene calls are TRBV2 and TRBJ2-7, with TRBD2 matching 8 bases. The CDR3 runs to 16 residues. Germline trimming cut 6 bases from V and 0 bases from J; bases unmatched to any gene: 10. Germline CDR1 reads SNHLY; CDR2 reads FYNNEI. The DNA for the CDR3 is TGTGCCAGCAGCCAGAGGGTTGGGACTAGCTCCTACGAGCAGTACTTC. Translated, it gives CASSQRVGTSSYEQYF.

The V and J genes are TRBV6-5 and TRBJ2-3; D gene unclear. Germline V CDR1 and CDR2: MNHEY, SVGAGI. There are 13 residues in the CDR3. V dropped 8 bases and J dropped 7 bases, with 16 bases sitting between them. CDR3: CASLSSIDNTQYF. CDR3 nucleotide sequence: TGTGCCAGCCTCTCGAGCATTGATAATACGCAGTATTTT.

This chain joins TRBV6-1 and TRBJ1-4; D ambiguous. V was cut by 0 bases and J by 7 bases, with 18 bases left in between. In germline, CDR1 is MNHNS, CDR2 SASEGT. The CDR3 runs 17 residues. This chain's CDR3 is CASSEARLLVLGEKLFF. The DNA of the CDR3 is TGTGCCAGCAGTGAAGCGCGGTTATTAGTGCTAGGTGAAAAACTGTTTTTT.

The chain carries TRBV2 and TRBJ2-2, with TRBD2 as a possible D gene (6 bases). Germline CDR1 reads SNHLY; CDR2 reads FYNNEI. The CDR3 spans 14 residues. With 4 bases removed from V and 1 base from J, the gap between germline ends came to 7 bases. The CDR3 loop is CASSGDWNTGELFF. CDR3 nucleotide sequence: TGTGCCAGCAGTGGGGACTGGAACACCGGGGAGCTGTTTTTT.

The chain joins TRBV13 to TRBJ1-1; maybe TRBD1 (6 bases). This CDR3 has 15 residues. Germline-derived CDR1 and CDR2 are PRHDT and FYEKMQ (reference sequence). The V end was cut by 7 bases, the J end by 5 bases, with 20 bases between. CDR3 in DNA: TGTGCCAGCACCACGTCAGGGGCAGGAGGTACTGAAGCTTTCTTT. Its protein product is CASTTSGAGGTEAFF.

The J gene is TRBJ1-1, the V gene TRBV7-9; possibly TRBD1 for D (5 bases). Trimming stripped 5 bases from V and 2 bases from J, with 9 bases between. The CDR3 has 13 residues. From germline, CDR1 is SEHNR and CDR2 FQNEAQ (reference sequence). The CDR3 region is CASSDQGNTEAFF. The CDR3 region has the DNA TGTGCCAGCAGCGACCAGGGCAACACTGAAGCTTTCTTT.

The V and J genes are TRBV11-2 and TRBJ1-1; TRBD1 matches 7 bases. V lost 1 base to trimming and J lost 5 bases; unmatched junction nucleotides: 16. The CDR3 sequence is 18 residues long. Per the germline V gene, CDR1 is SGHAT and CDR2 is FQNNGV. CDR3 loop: CASSLGLTGSSRGTEAFF. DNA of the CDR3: TGTGCCAGCAGCTTAGGTTTGACAGGGTCGAGTCGGGGAACTGAAGCTTTCTTT.

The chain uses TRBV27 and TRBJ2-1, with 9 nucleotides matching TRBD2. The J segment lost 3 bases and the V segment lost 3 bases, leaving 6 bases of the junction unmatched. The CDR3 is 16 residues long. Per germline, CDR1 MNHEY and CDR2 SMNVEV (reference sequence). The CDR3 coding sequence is TGTGCCAGCAGTTTTCTTCTGACTAGCGGCTACAATGAGCAGTTCTTC. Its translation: CASSFLLTSGYNEQFF.

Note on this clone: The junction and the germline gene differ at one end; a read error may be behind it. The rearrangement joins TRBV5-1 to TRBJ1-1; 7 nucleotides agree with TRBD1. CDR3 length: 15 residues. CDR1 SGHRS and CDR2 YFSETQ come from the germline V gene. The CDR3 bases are TGCGCCAGCAGCTCGCCTTACAGGGGAAGCACTGGAGCTTTCTTT. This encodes CASSSPYRGSTGAFF. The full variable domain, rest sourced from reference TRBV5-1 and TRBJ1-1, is KAGVTQTPRYLIKTRGQQVTLSCSPISGHRSVSWYQQTPGQGLQFLFEYFSETQRNKGNFPGRFSGRQFSNSRSEMNVSTLELGDSALYLCASSSPYRGSTGAFFGQGTRLTVV.

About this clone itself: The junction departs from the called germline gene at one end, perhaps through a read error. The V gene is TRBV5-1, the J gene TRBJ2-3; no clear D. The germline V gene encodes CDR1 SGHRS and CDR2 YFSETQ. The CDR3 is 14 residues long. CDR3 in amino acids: CASSLWSGTDTQYF. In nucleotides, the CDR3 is TGCGCCAGCAGCTTGTGGAGTGGCACGGATACGCAGTATTTT.

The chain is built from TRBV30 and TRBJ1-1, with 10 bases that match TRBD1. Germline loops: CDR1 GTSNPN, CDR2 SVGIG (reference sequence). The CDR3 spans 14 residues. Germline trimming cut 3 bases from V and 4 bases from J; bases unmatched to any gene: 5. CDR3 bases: TGTGCCTGGAGGGACAGGGGGTTGATCACTGAAGCTTTCTTT. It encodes CAWRDRGLITEAFF.

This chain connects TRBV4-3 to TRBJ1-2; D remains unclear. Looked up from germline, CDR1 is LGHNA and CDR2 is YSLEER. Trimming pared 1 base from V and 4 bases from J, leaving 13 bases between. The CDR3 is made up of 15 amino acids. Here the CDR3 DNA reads TGCGCCAGCAGCCAAGGAAACCCCACGGGCTATGGCTACACCTTC. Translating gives CASSQGNPTGYGYTF.

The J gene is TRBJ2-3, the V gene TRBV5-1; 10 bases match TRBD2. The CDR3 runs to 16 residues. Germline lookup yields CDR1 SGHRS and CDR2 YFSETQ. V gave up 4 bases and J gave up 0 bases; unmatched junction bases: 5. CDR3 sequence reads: CASSGLTSGSTDTQYF. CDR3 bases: TGCGCCAGCAGCGGACTGACTAGCGGGAGCACAGATACGCAGTATTTT.

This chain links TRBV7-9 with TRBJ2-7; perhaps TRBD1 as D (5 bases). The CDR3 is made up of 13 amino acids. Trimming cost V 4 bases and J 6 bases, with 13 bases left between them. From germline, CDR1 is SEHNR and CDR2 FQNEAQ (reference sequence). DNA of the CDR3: TGTGCCAGCAGCTGGCAGGGCAATGGCGAGCAGTACTTC. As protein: CASSWQGNGEQYF.

This chain's CDR3 is CASSPVGLRGTSGGASEQFF. In DNA form, the CDR3 reads TGTGCCAGCAGCCCTGTCGGGTTACGGGGGACTAGCGGGGGGGCGAGTGAGCAGTTCTTC. J is TRBJ2-1 and V is TRBV11-3; 16 bases align to TRBD2. The junction had 19 bases not matched to a gene; V was cut back by 5 bases and J by 9 bases. The CDR3 runs to 20 residues. CDR1 is SGHNT, CDR2 YENEEA, per germline.

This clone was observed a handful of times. CDR3 sequence: CASSEDRTNTEAFF. The DNA for the CDR3 is TGTGCCAGCTCAGAGGACAGGACCAACACTGAAGCTTTCTTT. The gene calls are TRBV18 and TRBJ1-1; 7 bases are shared with TRBD1. The junction had 5 bases not matched to a gene; V was cut back by 5 bases and J by 2 bases. The length of the CDR3 is 14 residues. Germline lookup yields CDR1 KGHSH and CDR2 LQKENI.

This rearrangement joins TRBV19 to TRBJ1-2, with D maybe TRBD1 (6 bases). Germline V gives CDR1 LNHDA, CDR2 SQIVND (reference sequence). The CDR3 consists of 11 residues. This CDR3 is CASLGGRGYTF. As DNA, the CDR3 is TGTGCGTCCCTCGGGGGGCGAGGCTACACCTTC.